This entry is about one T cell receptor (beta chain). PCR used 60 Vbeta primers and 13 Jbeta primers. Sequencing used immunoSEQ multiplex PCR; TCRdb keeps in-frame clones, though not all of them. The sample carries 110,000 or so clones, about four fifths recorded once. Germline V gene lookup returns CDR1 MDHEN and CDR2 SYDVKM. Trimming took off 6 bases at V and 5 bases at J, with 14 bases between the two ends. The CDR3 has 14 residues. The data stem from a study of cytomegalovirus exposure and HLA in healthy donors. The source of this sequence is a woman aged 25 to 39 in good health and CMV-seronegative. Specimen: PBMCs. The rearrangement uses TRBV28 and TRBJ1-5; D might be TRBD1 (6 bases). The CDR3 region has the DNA TGTGCCAGCAGATCGGGGGGCCCCGATCAGCCCCAGCATTTT. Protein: CASRSGGPDQPQHF.